Listed below are T cell receptor beta chains from one sample, sequenced in a study of vaccination and CD4 T cells after COVID-19. MiXCR, applied by TCRdb to the PCR reads, yields one record per CDR3 protein. This sample has 15,000 to 20,000 distinct CDR3 sequences; 44% occur once, and the top ten carry 3.7%. Their target antigens are unknown. Sequenced input: CD4+ T cells from blood, cultured in vitro. The receptors derive from a human donor who had recovered from COVID-19. Both conserved end residues are part of each CDR3. A D gene is named only where the DNA matches it firmly. Only part of the rows carry a size: once, few, many, or a class if the clone is expanded.

j_call | d_call | clone_size | v_call | cdr3_aa | cdr3_nt
TRBJ2-2 | TRBD1 | few | TRBV20-1 | CSASSGTGIGGELFF | TGCAGTGCTAGTTCCGGGACAGGGATCGGCGGGGAGCTGTTTTTT
TRBJ2-1 | TRBD2 | few | TRBV19 | CASSHRGLAGGGSEQFF | TGTGCCAGTAGTCACAGGGGACTAGCGGGAGGGGGTAGTGAGCAGTTCTTC
TRBJ2-1 | TRBD2 | . | TRBV6-1 | CASRLAGVFGYEQFF | TGTGCCAGCAGACTAGCGGGAGTTTTTGGGTATGAGCAGTTCTTC
TRBJ2-3 | . | . | TRBV4-3 | CASSQQPGKTTDTQYF | TGCGCCAGCAGCCAACAGCCCGGAAAAACCACAGATACGCAGTATTTT
TRBJ2-1 | TRBD2 | . | TRBV18 | CASSPPIRGSRSYNEQFF | TGTGCCAGCTCACCACCCATTCGCGGGAGTAGATCCTACAATGAGCAGTTCTTC
TRBJ1-5 | . | . | TRBV10-2 | CASSESGSNQPQHF | TGCGCCAGCAGTGAGTCGGGAAGCAATCAGCCCCAGCATTTT
TRBJ1-2 | TRBD1 | . | TRBV9 | CASSVERGGGEGYTF | TGTGCCAGCAGCGTAGAGAGAGGGGGCGGAGAAGGCTACACCTTC
TRBJ1-4 | . | . | TRBV12-3/TRBV12-4 | CASTHLLGRTEKLFF | TGTGCCAGCACGCATTTATTGGGGCGCACAGAAAAACTGTTTTTT
TRBJ1-5 | . | . | TRBV19 | CASRPRGGNQPQHF | TGTGCCAGTAGGCCTCGGGGAGGCAATCAGCCCCAGCATTTT
TRBJ2-1 | TRBD2 | once | TRBV6-4 | CASSVESGIYNEQFF | TGTGCCAGCAGTGTAGAAAGCGGGATTTATAATGAGCAGTTCTTC
TRBJ1-1 | . | few | TRBV2 | CASSQTEGGNTEAFF | TGTGCCAGCAGTCAAACAGAGGGGGGGAACACTGAAGCTTTCTTT
TRBJ2-1 | TRBD2 | . | TRBV7-9 | CASSRNSGVNEQFF | TGTGCCAGCAGCCGTAATAGCGGGGTCAATGAGCAGTTCTTC
TRBJ2-6 | . | . | TRBV12-3/TRBV12-4 | CASRLEGANVLTF | TGTGCCAGCCGATTGGAGGGGGCCAACGTCCTGACTTTC
TRBJ2-7 | . | once | TRBV6-1 | CATPRKDGAYEQYF | TGTGCCACCCCCAGGAAGGACGGCGCCTACGAGCAGTACTTC
TRBJ1-2 | . | few | TRBV28 | CASSLGGRNYGYTF | TGTGCCAGCAGTTTAGGGGGCAGAAACTATGGCTACACCTTC
TRBJ1-1 | . | once | TRBV30 | CAWSVSVNTEAFF | TGTGCCTGGAGTGTATCAGTGAACACTGAAGCTTTCTTT
TRBJ1-2 | . | few | TRBV5-1 | CASSLDAGYYGYTF | TGCGCCAGCAGCCTGGACGCAGGGTACTATGGCTACACCTTC